The rows below give T cell receptor beta chains drawn from one sample of a study of radiation and T cells in renal cell carcinoma. The data were produced by immunoSEQ multiplex PCR, yet TCRdb's version contains in-frame clones alone and is incomplete. The data show 70,000 to 100,000 clones, 70% to 85% seen once. Here the sequenced sample was blood, taken from a patient whose treatment included radiotherapy and nephrectomy. The receptors come from a man aged 60 to 69 with renal cell carcinoma. CDR3s include the opening cysteine and the closing phenylalanine or tryptophan. Fields, in order: V gene, clone size, D gene, J gene, CDR3 DNA, CDR3 protein. The D gene is left open where the match is weak. Size values are once, few and many counts, or a class for expanded clones, and some rows have none.

>TRBV6-5|-|-|TRBJ1-2
TGTGCCAGCAGTTACCTCGGCGAATGGGGATCGGGTGGCTACACCTTC
CASSYLGEWGSGGYTF
>TRBV2|-|-|TRBJ2-3
TGTGCCAGCACCGGACACTATAGCGAGCGTACGCAGTATTTT
CASTGHYSERTQYF
>TRBV7-8|-|TRBD2|TRBJ2-3
TGTGCCAGCAGCTTAAGAACTAGCGGGAGTACAGATACGCAGTATTTT
CASSLRTSGSTDTQYF
>TRBV12-2|once|-|TRBJ2-7
TGTGCAAGTCGCTTAATAGGGAGACACAACGAGCAGTACTTC
CASRLIGRHNEQYF
>TRBV27|-|-|TRBJ2-7
TGTGCCAGCAGTTTTTCTTACACAGGGAGCTCCTACGAGCAGTACTTC
CASSFSYTGSSYEQYF
>TRBV13|-|-|TRBJ1-5
TGTGCCAGCAGCAAAGGTCCGCCGGGAAGCAATCAGCCCCAGCATTTT
CASSKGPPGSNQPQHF
>TRBV13|-|TRBD2|TRBJ2-6
TGTGCCAGCAGCTACGGGGGGGCTGGGGCCAACGTCCTGACTTTC
CASSYGGAGANVLTF
>TRBV2|-|TRBD2|TRBJ2-7
TGTGCCAGCAGTGACCCTAGCGGGAGGGTCGACGAGCAGTACTTC
CASSDPSGRVDEQYF
>TRBV5-5|-|TRBD1|TRBJ1-1
TGTGCCAGCAGCCCCGGGACAGGGGTTCCTGAAGCTTTCTTT
CASSPGTGVPEAFF
>TRBV27|-|-|TRBJ1-5
TGTGCCAGCAGTTTAAACGGGCAGGCCTATCAGCCCCAGCATTTT
CASSLNGQAYQPQHF
>TRBV4-2|-|-|TRBJ1-5
TGTGCCAGCAGCCAAGAAACGGGGGTAGGACAGCCCCAGCATTTT
CASSQETGVGQPQHF
>TRBV27|-|TRBD1|TRBJ1-1
TGTGCCAGCTGGGGACAGCCGAACACTGAAGCTTTCTTT
CASWGQPNTEAFF
>TRBV19|-|TRBD1|TRBJ1-1
TGTGCCAGTAGTTTACAGGGGGGCACTGAAGCTTTCTTT
CASSLQGGTEAFF
>TRBV7-2|-|TRBD2|TRBJ2-2
TGTGCCAGCAGCTTAAGCGGGGGCTGGCTCACCGGGGAGCTGTTTTTT
CASSLSGGWLTGELFF
>TRBV29-1|few|-|TRBJ2-7
TGCAGCGTTGAGATAGACAGAACCTACGAGCAGTACTTC
CSVEIDRTYEQYF
>TRBV4-1|-|-|TRBJ1-5
TGCGCCAGCAGCCAAGGGGCAGCCCAGAATCAGCCCCAGCATTTT
CASSQGAAQNQPQHF
>TRBV11-2|-|-|TRBJ2-2
TGTGCCAGCAGGACGATTAAAGACGGTCGCCACACCGGGGAGCTGTTTTTT
CASRTIKDGRHTGELFF
>TRBV27|-|-|TRBJ1-4
TGTGCCAGCAGTTTAAATACAGGGACTAATGAAAAACTGTTTTTT
CASSLNTGTNEKLFF
>TRBV5-1|-|TRBD2|TRBJ2-5
TGCGCCAGCAGCTTAAGCGGGAGACAAACTCAAGAGACCCAGTACTTC
CASSLSGRQTQETQYF
>TRBV6-5|few|TRBD1|TRBJ2-7
TGTGCCAGCAGCTACCCGGGACAGAGCTACGAGCAGTACTTC
CASSYPGQSYEQYF
>TRBV6-1|-|TRBD2|TRBJ2-2
TGTGCCAGCAGTCCAGGACTAGCTCGCCACGGGGAGCTGTTTTTT
CASSPGLARHGELFF